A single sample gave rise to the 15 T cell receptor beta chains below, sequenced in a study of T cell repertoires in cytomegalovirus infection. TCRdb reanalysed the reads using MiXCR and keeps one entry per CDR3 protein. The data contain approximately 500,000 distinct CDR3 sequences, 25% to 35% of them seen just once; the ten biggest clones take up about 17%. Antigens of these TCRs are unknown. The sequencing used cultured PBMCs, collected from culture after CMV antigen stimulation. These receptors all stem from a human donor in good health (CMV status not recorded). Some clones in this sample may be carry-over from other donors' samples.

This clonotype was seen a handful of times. The CDR3 region has the DNA TGTGCCAGCAGTGAAGGGTTCTGGACTAGCGGGAGGAAGACAAATACGCAGTATTTT. Amino acid sequence: CASSEGFWTSGRKTNTQYF. The chain employs TRBV6-1 and TRBJ2-3; 14 bases match TRBD2. V trimming: 1 base; J trimming: 7 bases; junction bases outside the gene matches: 13. The CDR3 extends over 19 amino acids. The germline gives CDR1 MNHNS, CDR2 SASEGT.

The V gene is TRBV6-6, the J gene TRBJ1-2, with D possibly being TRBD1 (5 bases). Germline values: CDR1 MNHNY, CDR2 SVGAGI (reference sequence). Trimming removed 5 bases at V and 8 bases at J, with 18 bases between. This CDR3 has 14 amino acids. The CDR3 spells CASSRGTPADGYTF. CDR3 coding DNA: TGTGCCAGCAGTCGAGGGACGCCGGCGGACGGCTACACCTTC.

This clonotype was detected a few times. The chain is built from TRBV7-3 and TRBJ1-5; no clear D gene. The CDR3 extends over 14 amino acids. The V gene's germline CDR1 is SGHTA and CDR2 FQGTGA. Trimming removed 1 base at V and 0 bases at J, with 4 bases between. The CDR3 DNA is TGTGCCAGCAGCTTAAAAGGTAGCAATCAGCCCCAGCATTTT. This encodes CASSLKGSNQPQHF.

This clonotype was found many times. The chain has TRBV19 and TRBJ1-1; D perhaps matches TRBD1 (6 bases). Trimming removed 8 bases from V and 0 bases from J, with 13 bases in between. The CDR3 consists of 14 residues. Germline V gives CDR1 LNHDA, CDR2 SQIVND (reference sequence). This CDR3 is CASSHRVMNTEAFF. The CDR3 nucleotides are TGTGCCAGTTCCCACAGGGTGATGAACACTGAAGCTTTCTTT.

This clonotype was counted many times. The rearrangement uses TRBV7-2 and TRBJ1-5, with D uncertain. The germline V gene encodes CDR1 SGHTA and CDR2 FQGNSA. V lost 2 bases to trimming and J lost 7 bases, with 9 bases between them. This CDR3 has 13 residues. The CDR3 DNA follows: TGTGCCAGCAGCTTATTCGGGAGCCAGCCCCAGCATTTT. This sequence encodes CASSLFGSQPQHF.

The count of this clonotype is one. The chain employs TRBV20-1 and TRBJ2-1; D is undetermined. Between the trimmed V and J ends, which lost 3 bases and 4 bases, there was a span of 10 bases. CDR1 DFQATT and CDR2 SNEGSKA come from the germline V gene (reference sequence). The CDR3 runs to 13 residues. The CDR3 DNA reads TGCAGTGCTAGGGGCAGGACGTACAATGAGCAGTTCTTC. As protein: CSARGRTYNEQFF.

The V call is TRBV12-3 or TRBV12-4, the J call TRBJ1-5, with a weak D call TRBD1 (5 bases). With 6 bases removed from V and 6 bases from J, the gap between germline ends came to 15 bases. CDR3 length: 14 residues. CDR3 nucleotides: TGTGCCAGCAGCAGCGTGGGGGGTAGTCAGCCCCAGCATTTT. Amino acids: CASSSVGGSQPQHF.

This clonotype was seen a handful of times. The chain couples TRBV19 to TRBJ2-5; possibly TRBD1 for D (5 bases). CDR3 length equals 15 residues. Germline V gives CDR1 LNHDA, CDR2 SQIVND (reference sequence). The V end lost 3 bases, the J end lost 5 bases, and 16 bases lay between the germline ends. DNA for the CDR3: TGTGCCAGTAGTATTCCCCAGGGTCATTCGGAGACCCAGTACTTC. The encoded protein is CASSIPQGHSETQYF.

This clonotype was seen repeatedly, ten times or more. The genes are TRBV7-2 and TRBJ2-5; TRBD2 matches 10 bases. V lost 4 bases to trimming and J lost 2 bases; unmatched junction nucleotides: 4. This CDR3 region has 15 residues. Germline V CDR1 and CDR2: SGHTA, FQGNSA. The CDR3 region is CASSYLSGGQETQYF. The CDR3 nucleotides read TGTGCCAGCAGCTACCTTAGCGGGGGGCAAGAGACCCAGTACTTC. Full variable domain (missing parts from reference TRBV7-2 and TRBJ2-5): GAGVSQSPSNKVTEKGKDVELRCDPISGHTALYWYRQSLGQGLEFLIYFQGNSAPDKSGLPSDRFSAERTGGSVSTLTIQRTQQEDSAVYLCASSYLSGGQETQYFGPGTRLLVL.

The CDR3 loop is CATSETGTSYEQYF. CDR3 nucleotides: TGTGCCACCAGTGAAACCGGGACTAGCTACGAGCAGTACTTC. The rearrangement links TRBV24-1 to TRBJ2-7, with 8 bases matching TRBD2. With 4 bases clipped from V and 3 bases from J, the junction kept 4 bases outside the gene matches. This CDR3 is built from 14 residues. Germline V lookup: CDR1 KGHDR, CDR2 SFDVKD.

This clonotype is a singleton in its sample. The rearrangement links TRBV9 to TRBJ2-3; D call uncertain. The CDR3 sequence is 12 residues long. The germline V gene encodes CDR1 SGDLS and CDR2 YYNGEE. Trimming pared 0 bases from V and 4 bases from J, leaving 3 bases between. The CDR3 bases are TGTGCCAGCAGCGTAGTACCAGATACGCAGTATTTT. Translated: CASSVVPDTQYF.

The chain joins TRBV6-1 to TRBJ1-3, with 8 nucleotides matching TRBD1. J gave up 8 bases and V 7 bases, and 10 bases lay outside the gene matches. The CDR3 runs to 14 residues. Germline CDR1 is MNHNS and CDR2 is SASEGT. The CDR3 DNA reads TGTGCCAGCAAAAACCAGGGGGCGAGCCACACCATATATTTT. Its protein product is CASKNQGASHTIYF.

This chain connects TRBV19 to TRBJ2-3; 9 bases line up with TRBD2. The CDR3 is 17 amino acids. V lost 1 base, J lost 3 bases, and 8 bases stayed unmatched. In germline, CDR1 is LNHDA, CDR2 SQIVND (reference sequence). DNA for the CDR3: TGTGCCAGTAGTATAGTAGGTAGCGGGAGTGGGACAGATACGCAGTATTTT. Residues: CASSIVGSGSGTDTQYF.

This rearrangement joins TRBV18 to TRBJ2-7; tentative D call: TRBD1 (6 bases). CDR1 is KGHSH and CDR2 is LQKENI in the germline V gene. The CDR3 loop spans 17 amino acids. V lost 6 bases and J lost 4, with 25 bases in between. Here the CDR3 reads CASSIMSRGSIGYEQYV. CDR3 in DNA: TGTGCCAGCTCCATAATGTCGAGGGGGTCTATTGGGTACGAGCAGTACGTC.

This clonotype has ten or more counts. In DNA, the CDR3 is TGTGCCAGCAGCTTAATCGCTATCTCTGGGGCCAACGTCCTGACTTTC. Translation gives CASSLIAISGANVLTF. The chain employs TRBV11-3 and TRBJ2-6, with D unresolved. Germline lookup yields CDR1 SGHNT and CDR2 YENEEA. The CDR3 covers 16 residues. V gave up 2 bases and J gave up 0 bases, with 8 bases separating them.